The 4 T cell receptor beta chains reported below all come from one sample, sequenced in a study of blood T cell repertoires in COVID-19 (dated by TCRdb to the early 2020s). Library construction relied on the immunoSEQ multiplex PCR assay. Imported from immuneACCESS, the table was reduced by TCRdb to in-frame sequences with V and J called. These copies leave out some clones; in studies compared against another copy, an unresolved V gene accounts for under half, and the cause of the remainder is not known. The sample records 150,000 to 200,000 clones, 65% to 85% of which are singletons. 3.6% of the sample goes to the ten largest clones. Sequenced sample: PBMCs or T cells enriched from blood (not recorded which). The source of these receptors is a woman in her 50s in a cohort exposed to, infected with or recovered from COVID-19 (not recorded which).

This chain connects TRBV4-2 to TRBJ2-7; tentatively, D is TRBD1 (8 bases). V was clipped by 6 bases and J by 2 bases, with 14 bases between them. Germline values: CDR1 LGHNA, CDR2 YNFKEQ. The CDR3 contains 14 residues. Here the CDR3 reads CASSDTGGAYEQYF. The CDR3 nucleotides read TGTGCCAGCAGTGATACAGGGGGGGCCTACGAGCAGTACTTC.

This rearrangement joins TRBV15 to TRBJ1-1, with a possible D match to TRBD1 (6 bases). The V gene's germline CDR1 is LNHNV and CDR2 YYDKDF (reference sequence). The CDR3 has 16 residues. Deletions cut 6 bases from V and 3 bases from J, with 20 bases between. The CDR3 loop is CATSQTGRRRYTEAFF. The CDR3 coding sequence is TGTGCCACCAGTCAAACAGGGCGAAGAAGGTACACTGAAGCTTTCTTT.

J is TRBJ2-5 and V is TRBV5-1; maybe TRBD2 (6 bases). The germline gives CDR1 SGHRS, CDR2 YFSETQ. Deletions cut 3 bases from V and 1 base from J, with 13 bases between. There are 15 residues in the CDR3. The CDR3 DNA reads TGCGCCAGCAGCTCTGGGGGGACGGCCCAAGAGACCCAGTACTTC. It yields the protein CASSSGGTAQETQYF.

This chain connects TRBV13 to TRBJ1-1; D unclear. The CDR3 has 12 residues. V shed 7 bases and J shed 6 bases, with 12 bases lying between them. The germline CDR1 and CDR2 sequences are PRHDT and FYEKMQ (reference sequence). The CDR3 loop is CASTSTGSEAFF. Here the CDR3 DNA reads TGTGCCAGCACCTCCACGGGATCTGAAGCTTTCTTT. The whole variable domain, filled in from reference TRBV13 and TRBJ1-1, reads AAGVIQSPRHLIKEKRETATLKCYPIPRHDTVYWYQQGPGQDPQFLISFYEKMQSDKGSIPDRFSAQQFSDYHSELNMSSLELGDSALYFCASTSTGSEAFFGQGTRLTVV.